This T cell receptor (beta chain) is drawn from a study of graft-versus-host responses after intestinal transplantation. Study at large: Among the recipients, all got anti-thymocyte globulin induction and then tacrolimus and steroids for approximately 3 years.

Sequenced by immunoSEQ multiplex PCR; TCRdb stores in-frame clones only, minus some. The sample carries under 100,000 clones, about 93% recorded once. Broader study findings: Analysis identified GvH clones in recipient marrow, with some appearing first in ileum or blood. Subjects displaying graft-donor T cell macrochimerism possessed elevated graft-versus-host to host-versus-graft clonal ratios inside allografts.

This clone was seen only once. No antigen is known for it. The V and J ends lost 6 bases and 3 bases respectively, with 6 bases between them. This CDR3 comprises 11 residues. Germline loops: CDR1 KGHSH, CDR2 LQKENI. This sequence originates from a human patient who received an intestinal transplant, so some T cells may come from the graft donor. Here the sequenced sample was PBMCs, taken around 68 weeks after intestinal transplant. The V gene is TRBV18, the J gene TRBJ2-7; D unclear. The CDR3 bases are TGTGCCAGCTCTAAAGGCTACGAGCAGTACTTC. Amino acid sequence: CASSKGYEQYF.